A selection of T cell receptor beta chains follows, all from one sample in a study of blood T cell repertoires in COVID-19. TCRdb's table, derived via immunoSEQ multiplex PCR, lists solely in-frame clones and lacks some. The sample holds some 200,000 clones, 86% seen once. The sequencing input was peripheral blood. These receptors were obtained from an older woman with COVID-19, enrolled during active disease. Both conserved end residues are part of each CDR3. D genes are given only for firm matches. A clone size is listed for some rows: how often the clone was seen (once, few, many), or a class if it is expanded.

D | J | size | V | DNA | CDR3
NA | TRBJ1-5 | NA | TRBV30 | TGTGCCTGGACCCTCGGACTTAATCAGCCCCAGCATTTT | CAWTLGLNQPQHF
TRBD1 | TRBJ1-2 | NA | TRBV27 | TGTGCCAGCATTTGGGGACAGGGCCCTATGGGGTATGGCTACACCTTC | CASIWGQGPMGYGYTF
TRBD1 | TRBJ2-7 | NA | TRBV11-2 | TGTGCCAGCAGCAACGGACAGGGTACGACCTACGAGCAGTACTTC | CASSNGQGTTYEQYF
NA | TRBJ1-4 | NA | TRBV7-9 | TGTGCCAGCACCTCCGGGACAAAAAATGAAAAACTGTTTTTT | CASTSGTKNEKLFF
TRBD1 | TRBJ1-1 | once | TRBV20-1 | TGCAGTGCTAGTCAGGGACAGCGGATCATGAACACTGAAGCTTTCTTT | CSASQGQRIMNTEAFF
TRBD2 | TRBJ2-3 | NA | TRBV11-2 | TGTGCCAGCAGCTTCCGGACTAGCGGGAGGGGTGCAGATACGCAGTATTTT | CASSFRTSGRGADTQYF
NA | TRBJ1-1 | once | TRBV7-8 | TGTGCCAGCAGCTACAGGGACCGTAGCACTGAAGCTTTCTTT | CASSYRDRSTEAFF
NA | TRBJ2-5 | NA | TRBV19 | TGTGCCAGTAGTATTCTGGCACAAGAGACCCAGTACTTC | CASSILAQETQYF
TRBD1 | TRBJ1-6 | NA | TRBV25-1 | TGTGCCAGCAGTGATGACAGGGGCAGCTCCTATAATTCACCCCTCCACTTT | CASSDDRGSSYNSPLHF
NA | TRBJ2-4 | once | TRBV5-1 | TGCGCCAGCAGCCTTGGGACTGAAAATGCCATTCAGTACTTC | CASSLGTENAIQYF
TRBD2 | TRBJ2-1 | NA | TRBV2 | TGTGCCAGCAGGGAACTAGCGGGAGCCTACAATGAGCAGTTCTTC | CASRELAGAYNEQFF
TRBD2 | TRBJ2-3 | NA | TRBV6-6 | TGTGCCAGCAGTTACATACTAGCGGGAGGGCCACATTTT | CASSYILAGGPHF
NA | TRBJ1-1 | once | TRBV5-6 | TGTGCCAGCAGCTTCTGGACAGTCCGGGCCACTGAAGCTTTCTTT | CASSFWTVRATEAFF
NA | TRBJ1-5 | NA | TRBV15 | TGTGCCACCAGCAGAGTGGTTCCGGGCAATCAGCCCCAGCATTTT | CATSRVVPGNQPQHF
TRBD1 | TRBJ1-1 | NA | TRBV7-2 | TGTGCCAGCAGCCCGAGACAGGGGAACACTGAAGCTTTCTTT | CASSPRQGNTEAFF
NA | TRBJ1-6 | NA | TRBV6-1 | TGTGCCAGCAGTGAACGGGGGGTCAGGCTGGGGTCACCCCTCCACTTT | CASSERGVRLGSPLHF
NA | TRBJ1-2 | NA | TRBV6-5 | TGTGCCAGCAGCCGCATCACCCAGGGAAACTATGGCTACACCTTC | CASSRITQGNYGYTF
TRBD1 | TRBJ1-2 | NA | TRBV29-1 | TGCAGCGTTGGACCCGCTGGGCAGGGGGCGTTCGGCTACACCTTC | CSVGPAGQGAFGYTF
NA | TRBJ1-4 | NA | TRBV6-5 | TGTGCCAGCAGTTACGGGGGGTACGATGAAAAACTGTTTTTT | CASSYGGYDEKLFF
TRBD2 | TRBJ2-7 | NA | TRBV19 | TGTGCCAGTAGCCGCGGGAGGGGGAACGAGCAGTACTTC | CASSRGRGNEQYF
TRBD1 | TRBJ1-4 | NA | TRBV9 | TGTGCCAGCAGCCCCGGGACAGGGTTTAATGAAAAACTGTTTTTT | CASSPGTGFNEKLFF